This T cell receptor beta chain was documented in a study of T cells in Graves' hyperthyroidism and ophthalmopathy. To note about this clonotype: Its ends do not fully match the called genes, so a read error is possible.

The CDR3 regions of TCR beta were amplified from RNA transcripts. The TCR CDR3 was amplified in a first-round RT-PCR using the HTBI primer set. MiXCR, run by TCRdb on the multiplex PCR reads, gives a single entry per CDR3 protein. The data contain hundreds of thousands of distinct CDR3 sequences, 20% to 25% of them singletons. There are 14 residues in the CDR3. CDR1 and CDR2 (germline): MNHEY, SMNVEV (reference sequence). This chain joins TRBV27 and TRBJ1-5; the D is unclear. The specimen sequenced was blood. The receptor comes from a man aged 50 or older with Graves' hyperthyroidism. DNA of the CDR3: TGTGTCAGCCGACGAGGCGATGGCAATCAGCCCCAGCATTTT. Translating it yields CVSRRGDGNQPQHF.